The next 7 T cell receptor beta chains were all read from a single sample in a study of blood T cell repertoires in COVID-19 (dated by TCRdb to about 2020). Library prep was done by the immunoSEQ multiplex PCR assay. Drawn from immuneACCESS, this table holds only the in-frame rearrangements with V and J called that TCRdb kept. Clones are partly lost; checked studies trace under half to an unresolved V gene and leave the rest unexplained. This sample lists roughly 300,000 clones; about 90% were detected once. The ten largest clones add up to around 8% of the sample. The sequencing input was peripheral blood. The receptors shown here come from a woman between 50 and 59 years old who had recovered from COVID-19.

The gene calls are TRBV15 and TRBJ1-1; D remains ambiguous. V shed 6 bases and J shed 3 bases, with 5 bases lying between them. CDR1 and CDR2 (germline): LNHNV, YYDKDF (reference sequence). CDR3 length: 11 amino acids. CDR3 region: CATSSYTEAFF. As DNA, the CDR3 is TGTGCCACCAGTTCCTACACTGAAGCTTTCTTT.

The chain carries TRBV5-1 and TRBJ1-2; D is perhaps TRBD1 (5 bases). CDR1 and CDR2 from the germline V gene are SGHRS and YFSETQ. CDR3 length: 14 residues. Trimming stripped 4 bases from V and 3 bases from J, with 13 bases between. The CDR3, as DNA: TGCGCCAGCAGCCCGGAAGACAGCCACTATGGCTACACCTTC. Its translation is CASSPEDSHYGYTF. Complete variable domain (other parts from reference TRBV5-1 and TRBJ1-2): KAGVTQTPRYLIKTRGQQVTLSCSPISGHRSVSWYQQTPGQGLQFLFEYFSETQRNKGNFPGRFSGRQFSNSRSEMNVSTLELGDSALYLCASSPEDSHYGYTFGSGTRLTVV.

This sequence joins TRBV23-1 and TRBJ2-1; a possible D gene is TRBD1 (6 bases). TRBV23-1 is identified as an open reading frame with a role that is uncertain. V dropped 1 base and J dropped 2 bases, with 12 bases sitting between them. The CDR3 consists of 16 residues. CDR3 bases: TGCGCCAGCAGTCAATGGTCGGACAGACCCTACAATGAGCAGTTCTTC. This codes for CASSQWSDRPYNEQFF.

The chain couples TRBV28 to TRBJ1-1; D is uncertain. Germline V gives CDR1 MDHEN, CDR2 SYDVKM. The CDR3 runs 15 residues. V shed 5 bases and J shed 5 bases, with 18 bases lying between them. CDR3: CASSRNPLGQTEAFF. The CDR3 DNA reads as TGTGCCAGCAGTCGCAACCCCCTGGGCCAGACTGAAGCTTTCTTT.

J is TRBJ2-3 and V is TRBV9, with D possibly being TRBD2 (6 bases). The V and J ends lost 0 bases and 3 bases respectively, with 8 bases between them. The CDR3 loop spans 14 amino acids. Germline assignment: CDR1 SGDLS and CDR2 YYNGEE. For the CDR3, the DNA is TGTGCCAGCAGCGTAGACGGGAGAACAGATACGCAGTATTTT. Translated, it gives CASSVDGRTDTQYF.

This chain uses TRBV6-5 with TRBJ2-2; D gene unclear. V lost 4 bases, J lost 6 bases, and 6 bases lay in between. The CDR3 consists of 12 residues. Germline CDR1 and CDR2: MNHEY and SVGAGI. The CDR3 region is CASSSGSGELFF. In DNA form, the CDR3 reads TGTGCCAGCAGTTCCGGGTCCGGGGAGCTGTTTTTT.

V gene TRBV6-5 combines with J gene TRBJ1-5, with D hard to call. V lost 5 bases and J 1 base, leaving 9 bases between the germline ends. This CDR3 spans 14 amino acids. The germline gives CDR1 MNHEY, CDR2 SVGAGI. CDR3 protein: CASSPYRSNQPQHF. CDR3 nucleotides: TGTGCCAGCAGTCCATACAGAAGCAATCAGCCCCAGCATTTT.